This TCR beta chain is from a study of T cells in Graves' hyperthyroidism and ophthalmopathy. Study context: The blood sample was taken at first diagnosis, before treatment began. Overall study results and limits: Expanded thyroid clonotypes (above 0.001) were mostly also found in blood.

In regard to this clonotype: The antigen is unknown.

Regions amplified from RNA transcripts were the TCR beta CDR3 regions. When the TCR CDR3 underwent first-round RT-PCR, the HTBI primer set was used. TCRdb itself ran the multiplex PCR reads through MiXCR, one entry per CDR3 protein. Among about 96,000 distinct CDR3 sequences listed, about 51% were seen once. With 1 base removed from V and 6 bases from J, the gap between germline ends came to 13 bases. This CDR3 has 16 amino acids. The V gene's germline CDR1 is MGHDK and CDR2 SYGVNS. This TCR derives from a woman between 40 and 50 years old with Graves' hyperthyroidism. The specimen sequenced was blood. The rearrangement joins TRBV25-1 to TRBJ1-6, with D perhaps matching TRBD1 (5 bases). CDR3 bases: TGTGCCAGCAGTGAATTCGGGGACCCCTGTAATTCACCCCTCCACTTT. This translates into CASSEFGDPCNSPLHF.